Below are 24 T cell receptor beta chains sequenced from a single sample in a study of CD8 T cells in Susac syndrome (dated by TCRdb to between 2018 and 2021). Library creation used the immunoSEQ multiplex PCR assay. RNA was extracted with the RNeasy kit and roughly 0.5 to 1 ug was reverse transcribed using random hexamers. Using fastp at Q25 and MiXCR, TCRdb reprocessed the public reads and kept productive beta chains. Each record represents a unique CDR3 protein, reported with the most common genes and DNA among its rows. The sample has 120,000 or so distinct CDR3 sequences on record, roughly 95% of them singletons. The biggest ten clones account for roughly 0.11% of the sample. Sequences were obtained from CD4+ T cells from PBMCs. The receptors here all came from a human donor in good health.

V gene TRBV5-1 combines with J gene TRBJ2-3; D unresolved. V was cut by 4 bases and J by 2 bases, with 11 bases left in between. CDR3 length: 14 amino acids. CDR1 is SGHRS, CDR2 YFSETQ, per germline. The CDR3 bases are TGCGCCAGCAGCGAGACTCCTGCCACAGATACGCAGTATTTT. Amino acid sequence: CASSETPATDTQYF.

V is TRBV6-1 and J is TRBJ2-2; TRBD2 aligns across 12 bases. Germline CDR1 reads MNHNS; CDR2 reads SASEGT. V shed 3 bases, J shed 4 bases, and the junction held 3 bases outside the gene matches. The CDR3 covers 16 residues. The CDR3 bases are TGTGCCAGCAGTGACCCGGGACTAGCGGGCACCGGGGAGCTGTTTTTT. It translates to CASSDPGLAGTGELFF.

The V and J genes are TRBV5-1 and TRBJ1-5; D is undetermined. There are 14 residues in the CDR3. Germline V gene sequence: CDR1 SGHRS, CDR2 YFSETQ. The ends were cut back, 4 bases at V and 4 bases at J, with 12 bases in the middle. This CDR3 is CASSLTSPNQPQHF. The DNA of the CDR3 is TGCGCCAGCAGCCTAACGAGCCCGAATCAGCCCCAGCATTTT.

CDR3 amino acids: CATSRGGGGSSYNEQFF. The CDR3 coding sequence is TGTGCCACCAGCAGAGGCGGAGGAGGGAGCTCCTACAATGAGCAGTTCTTC. V gene TRBV15 combines with J gene TRBJ2-1; tentative D call: TRBD2 (6 bases). The germline V gene has CDR1 LNHNV and CDR2 YYDKDF (reference sequence). The CDR3 has 17 amino acids. Trimming took off 1 base at V and 0 bases at J, with 13 bases between the two ends.

As DNA, the CDR3 is TGTGCCAGCAGCCAGTACAACGAGCAGTACTTC. Translation gives CASSQYNEQYF. The chain carries TRBV3-1 and TRBJ2-7; D is unresolved. V lost 3 bases and J 5 bases, leaving 5 bases between the germline ends. This CDR3 is built from 11 residues. CDR1 and CDR2 (germline): LGHDT, YNNKEL (reference sequence).

The J gene is TRBJ1-5, the V gene TRBV18; 10 bases match TRBD1. This CDR3 comprises 15 residues. J was trimmed by 2 bases and V by 2 bases; bases with no gene match: 0. Germline V gives CDR1 KGHSH, CDR2 LQKENI. The CDR3 loop is CASSPGTGGNQPQHF. DNA of the CDR3: TGTGCCAGCTCACCAGGGACAGGGGGCAATCAGCCCCAGCATTTT.

The V call is TRBV29-1, the J call TRBJ2-1; D is ambiguous. V lost 4 bases and J 0 bases, leaving 7 bases between the germline ends. This CDR3 is built from 13 residues. CDR1 and CDR2 (germline): SQVTM, ANQGSEA. The CDR3 sequence is CSVAVSSYNEQFF. DNA of the CDR3: TGCAGCGTTGCGGTCAGCTCCTACAATGAGCAGTTCTTC.

This chain uses TRBV29-1 with TRBJ2-7; 10 bases match TRBD1. Germline trimming cut 6 bases from V and 0 bases from J; bases unmatched to any gene: 2. This CDR3 spans 13 amino acids. Germline assignment: CDR1 SQVTM and CDR2 ANQGSEA. The DNA for the CDR3 is TGCAGCGTGGGGACAGGGGCCTCCTACGAGCAGTACTTC. It yields the protein CSVGTGASYEQYF.

The count of this clonotype is one. In nucleotides, the CDR3 is TGTGCCAGCAGCCAACGGGGACAGGGGCCCACCGGGGAGCTGTTTTTT. This translates into CASSQRGQGPTGELFF. The chain links TRBV3-1 to TRBJ2-2; 10 bases agree with TRBD1. V lost 2 bases, J lost 4 bases, and 4 bases stayed unmatched. This CDR3 comprises 16 residues. The germline gives CDR1 LGHDT, CDR2 YNNKEL (reference sequence).

This clonotype appeared a few times. The chain uses TRBV5-1 and TRBJ2-7, with 8 bases that match TRBD2. V lost 0 bases to trimming and J lost 3 bases; unmatched junction nucleotides: 5. Germline V gene lookup returns CDR1 SGHRS and CDR2 YFSETQ. The CDR3 contains 15 residues. This CDR3 is CASSLETSGSYEQYF. The CDR3 DNA sequence: TGCGCCAGCAGCTTGGAGACCAGCGGGAGCTACGAGCAGTACTTC.

The chain is built from TRBV9 and TRBJ2-7, with 8 bases fitting TRBD1. CDR1 SGDLS and CDR2 YYNGEE come from the germline V gene. V gave up 4 bases and J gave up 4 bases; unmatched junction bases: 7. The CDR3 is 14 amino acids. CDR3 in amino acids: CASSTRTGMYEQYF. CDR3 nucleotides: TGTGCCAGCAGCACCCGGACAGGGATGTACGAGCAGTACTTC.

This chain uses TRBV7-9 with TRBJ2-7; 11 bases fit TRBD1. The V segment lost 5 bases and the J segment 2 bases; nucleotides outside the gene matches: 5. The CDR3 spans 15 residues. The germline gives CDR1 SEHNR, CDR2 FQNEAQ (reference sequence). This CDR3 is CASSRGQGEAYEQYF. CDR3 DNA: TGTGCCAGCAGCCGGGGACAGGGGGAGGCCTACGAGCAGTACTTC. Combining the CDR3 with reference TRBV7-9 and TRBJ2-7 gives the whole variable domain DTGVSQNPRHKITKRGQNVTFRCDPISEHNRLYWYRQTLGQGPEFLTYFQNEAQLEKSRLLSDRFSAERPKGSFSTLEIQRTEQGDSAMYLCASSRGQGEAYEQYFGPGTRLTVT.

V and J are TRBV2 and TRBJ2-7, with D perhaps assigned TRBD1 or TRBD2 (5 bases each). The ends were cut back, 4 bases at V and 5 bases at J, with 12 bases in the middle. Looked up from germline, CDR1 is SNHLY and CDR2 is FYNNEI. There are 13 residues in the CDR3. Here the CDR3 reads CASSVRGNDEQYF. Here the CDR3 DNA reads TGTGCCAGCAGTGTGAGGGGAAACGACGAGCAGTACTTC.

V is TRBV5-1 and J is TRBJ2-1, with TRBD1 identical over 8 bases. Germline-derived CDR1 and CDR2 are SGHRS and YFSETQ. Trimming removed 0 bases from V and 9 bases from J; junction bases left unmatched: 5. There are 14 residues in the CDR3. CDR3 sequence reads: CASSLAQGAGEQFF. The DNA of the CDR3 is TGCGCCAGCAGCTTGGCCCAGGGGGCCGGTGAGCAGTTCTTC.

The chain employs TRBV19 and TRBJ2-7, with 7 bases identical to TRBD1. V shed 6 bases and J 2 bases; nucleotides not matched to a gene: 10. The CDR3 is 15 residues long. Germline V gene data show CDR1 as LNHDA and CDR2 as SQIVND (reference sequence). The CDR3 DNA follows: TGTGCCAGTAGCCTAAACTCAGGGGGAGCCTACGAGCAGTACTTC. It translates to CASSLNSGGAYEQYF.

This chain links TRBV12-3 or TRBV12-4 with TRBJ2-7; 7 positions agree with TRBD1. Unmatched junction bases numbered 5, after V lost 6 bases and J lost 3 bases. The CDR3 sequence is 13 residues long. Here the CDR3 DNA reads TGTGCCAGCAGGGGACAGAGATTCTACGAGCAGTACTTC. Translated: CASRGQRFYEQYF.

CDR3 region: CASSFFGSAETQYF. As DNA, the CDR3 is TGTGCCAGCAGTTTTTTTGGTTCGGCGGAGACCCAGTACTTC. The chain uses TRBV12-3 or TRBV12-4 and TRBJ2-5; D remains ambiguous. The V gene lost 3 bases and the J gene lost 5 bases, with 13 bases spanning the gap. There are 14 residues in the CDR3.

V usage is TRBV5-6 and J usage is TRBJ2-5; 9 nucleotides line up with TRBD2. V was pared by 2 bases and J by 3 bases, with 2 bases of the junction left unmatched. The germline V gene encodes CDR1 SGHDT and CDR2 YYEEEE. This CDR3 contains 14 residues. Here the CDR3 DNA reads TGTGCCAGCAGCTTTCCTAGCGGGGAAGAGACCCAGTACTTC. Translation gives CASSFPSGEETQYF.

This chain connects TRBV3-1 to TRBJ2-2, with D tentatively TRBD1 (6 bases). V lost 1 base to trimming and J lost 7 bases, with 13 bases between them. The CDR3 is 15 residues long. Germline CDR1 reads LGHDT; CDR2 reads YNNKEL (reference sequence). The CDR3 loop is CASSQVPQGIGELFF. In DNA, the CDR3 is TGTGCCAGCAGCCAAGTTCCACAGGGAATCGGGGAGCTGTTTTTT.

The chain has TRBV20-1 and TRBJ2-3; 8 bases agree with TRBD1. Trimming took 3 bases from V and 5 from J; bases not matched to a gene: 10. The CDR3 covers 15 residues. Germline CDR1 DFQATT, CDR2 SNEGSKA (reference sequence). CDR3 protein: CSASDVTGVRDTQYF. CDR3 sequence (DNA): TGCAGTGCTAGCGATGTGACAGGGGTTCGAGATACGCAGTATTTT.

The chain combines TRBV19 with TRBJ2-1, with 7 nucleotides matching TRBD2. Germline trimming cut 0 bases from V and 9 bases from J; bases unmatched to any gene: 5. Germline V gene data show CDR1 as LNHDA and CDR2 as SQIVND (reference sequence). The length of the CDR3 is 14 residues. The CDR3 loop reads CASSIDRASGEQFF. CDR3 bases: TGTGCCAGTAGTATAGATAGGGCTAGCGGTGAGCAGTTCTTC. Drawing the rest from reference TRBV19 and TRBJ2-1, the complete variable domain is DGGITQSPKYLFRKEGQNVTLSCEQNLNHDAMYWYRQDPGQGLRLIYYSQIVNDFQKGDIAEGYSVSREKKESFPLTVTSAQKNPTAFYLCASSIDRASGEQFFGPGTRLTVL.

The V gene is TRBV29-1, the J gene TRBJ1-2; D gene unclear. From germline, CDR1 is SQVTM and CDR2 ANQGSEA. V was trimmed by 8 bases and J by 6 bases, leaving 16 bases between them. CDR3 length equals 12 residues. The DNA for the CDR3 is TGCAGCTCCGGCCCAGAGACGAATGGCTACACCTTC. Its protein is CSSGPETNGYTF.

V gene TRBV6-1 combines with J gene TRBJ2-5, with D maybe TRBD1 (6 bases). Germline V gene data show CDR1 as MNHNS and CDR2 as SASEGT. CDR3 length equals 15 residues. V shed 6 bases and J shed 2 bases, with 16 bases lying between them. CDR3 protein: CASSLPQGPQETQYF. The CDR3 DNA is TGTGCCAGCAGCCTACCACAGGGACCGCAAGAGACCCAGTACTTC.

Here the CDR3 DNA reads TGCGCCAGCAGCTTGGCCGTGGTAAGAATCAATGAGCAGTTCTTC. Translation gives CASSLAVVRINEQFF. The chain combines TRBV5-1 with TRBJ2-1; D call uncertain. This CDR3 has 15 residues. V was trimmed by 0 bases and J by 6 bases, leaving 13 bases between them. Germline V gene lookup returns CDR1 SGHRS and CDR2 YFSETQ.